This T cell receptor beta chain emerged from a study of T cells after yellow fever vaccination. Study overall: Fractions of low cell number were prepared using SMART-Seq v4 Ultra Low Input. Whole-study findings and limits: Only a small proportion of the clonotypes turned up in both the CD4 and the CD8 compartments, likely arising from convergent recombination. Post-booster samples contained most primary-vaccination clones (about 95% CD4, around 89% CD8).

This clonotype occurred many times. Antigen: not known. Per the germline V gene, CDR1 is LGHDT and CDR2 is YNNKEL (reference sequence). V lost 4 bases to trimming and J lost 5 bases; unmatched junction nucleotides: 4. The CDR3 is made up of 14 amino acids. One entry per CDR3 protein results from TCRdb running MiXCR on the 5' RACE reads. The sample shows about 340,000 distinct CDR3 sequences, roughly 8.7% of them seen only once. This sequence was found in a man younger than 30 who received the YFV17D yellow fever vaccine. The sequenced sample was PBMCs, obtained on the day of the first yellow fever vaccination. This chain connects TRBV3-1 to TRBJ2-2; the match to TRBD1 covers 7 bases. CDR3 DNA: TGTGCCAGCAGCCGACAGGGCGAGACCGGGGAGCTGTTTTTT. Its protein is CASSRQGETGELFF.